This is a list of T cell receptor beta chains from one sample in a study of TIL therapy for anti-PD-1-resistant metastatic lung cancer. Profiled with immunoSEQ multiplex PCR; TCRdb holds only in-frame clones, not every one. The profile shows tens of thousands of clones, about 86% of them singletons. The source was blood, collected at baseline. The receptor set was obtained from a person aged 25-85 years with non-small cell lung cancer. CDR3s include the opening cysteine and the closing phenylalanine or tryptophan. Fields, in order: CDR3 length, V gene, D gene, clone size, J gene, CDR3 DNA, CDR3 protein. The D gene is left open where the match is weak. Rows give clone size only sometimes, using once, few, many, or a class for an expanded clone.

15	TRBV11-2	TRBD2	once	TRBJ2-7	TGTGCCAGCAGCCCTCCTACTAGCGGGGTTCGCGAGCAGTACTTC	CASSPPTSGVREQYF
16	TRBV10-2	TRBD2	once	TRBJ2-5	TGCGCCAGCAGTGAGGGACTAGCGGGACGAAGTGCGACCCAGTACTTC	CASSEGLAGRSATQYF
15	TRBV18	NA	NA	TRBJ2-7	TGTGCCAGCTCACCACCGAACAGCCTGAACCACGAGCAGTACTTC	CASSPPNSLNHEQYF
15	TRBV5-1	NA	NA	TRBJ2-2	TGCGCCAGCAGCTCGCGCATCATAGGCTCCGGGGAGCTGTTTTTT	CASSSRIIGSGELFF
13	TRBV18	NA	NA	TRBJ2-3	TGTGCCAGCTCACCAACAGGGCCAGATACGCAGTATTTT	CASSPTGPDTQYF
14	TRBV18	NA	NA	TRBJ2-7	TGTGCCAGCTCGAACCGGGACCTTACCTACGAGCAGTACTTC	CASSNRDLTYEQYF
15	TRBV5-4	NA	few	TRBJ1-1	TGTGCCAGCAGCGTGGGGGTAGTATTGAACACTGAAGCTTTCTTT	CASSVGVVLNTEAFF
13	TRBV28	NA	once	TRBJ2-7	TGTGCCAGCAGTTTGAGGAGCTCCTACGAGCAGTACTTC	CASSLRSSYEQYF
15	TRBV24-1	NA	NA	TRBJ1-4	TGTGCCACCAGTGATCCCTGGAGAGGGGGTGAAAAACTGTTTTTT	CATSDPWRGGEKLFF
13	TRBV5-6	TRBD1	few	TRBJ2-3	TGTGCCAGCAGCCGGACAGGGACAGATACGCAGTATTTT	CASSRTGTDTQYF
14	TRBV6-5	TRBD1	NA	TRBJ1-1	TGTGCCTCAGTGGACAGGGCATCGAACACTGAAGCTTTCTTT	CASVDRASNTEAFF
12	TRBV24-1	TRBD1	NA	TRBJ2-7	TGCGTTAGGAACAGGGGAAGGTACGAGCAGTACTTC	CVRNRGRYEQYF
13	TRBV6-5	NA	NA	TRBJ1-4	TGTGCCAGCCAGACAGTGGCTAATGAAAAACTGTTTTTT	CASQTVANEKLFF
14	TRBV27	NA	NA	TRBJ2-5	TGTGCCAGCAGTTTATACCCGGGCGCGGAGACCCAGTACTTC	CASSLYPGAETQYF
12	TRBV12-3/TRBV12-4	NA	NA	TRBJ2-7	TGTGCCAGCAGTGGGGGCTCCTACGAGCAGTACTTC	CASSGGSYEQYF
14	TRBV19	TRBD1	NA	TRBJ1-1	TGTGCCAGTAGTATTAAGGGGGCGGCCACTGAAGCTTTCTTT	CASSIKGAATEAFF
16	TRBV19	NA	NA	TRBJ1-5	TGTGCCAGTAGTCAAGCATGGCGGGGCAGCAATCAGCCCCAGCATTTT	CASSQAWRGSNQPQHF
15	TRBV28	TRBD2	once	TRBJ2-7	TGTGCCAGCAGTTCCTCAGCGGGGGGGAGATACGAGCAGTACTTC	CASSSSAGGRYEQYF
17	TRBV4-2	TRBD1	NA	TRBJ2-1	TGTGCCAGCAGCCAAGGGAGGACAGGGGGCATTATCTATGAGCAGTTCTTC	CASSQGRTGGIIYEQFF
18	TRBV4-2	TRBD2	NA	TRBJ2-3	TGTGCCAGCAGCCAAGCCGGACTAGCGGGGGGGTACACAGATACGCAGTATTTT	CASSQAGLAGGYTDTQYF
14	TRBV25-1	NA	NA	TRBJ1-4	TGTGCCAGCAGTGAGGCGGGGAGCGGTGAAAAACTGTTTTTT	CASSEAGSGEKLFF
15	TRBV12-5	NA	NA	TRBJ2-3	TGTGCTAGTTCCCTTGTGGGGCAGGGCTACGATACGCAGTATTTT	CASSLVGQGYDTQYF
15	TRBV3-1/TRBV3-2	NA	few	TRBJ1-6	TGTGCCAGCAGCCCGCCCGACTACTCTAATTCACCCCTCCACTTT	CASSPPDYSNSPLHF
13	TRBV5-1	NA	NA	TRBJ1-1	TGCGCCAGCAGCTCCCAGGGGAACACTGAAGCTTTCTTT	CASSSQGNTEAFF
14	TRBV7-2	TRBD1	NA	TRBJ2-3	TGTGCCAGCTCTACTTGGCAGGGGGCAGATACGCAGTATTTT	CASSTWQGADTQYF
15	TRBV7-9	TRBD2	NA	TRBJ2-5	TGTGCCAGCAGCCTGCTGTCGCTAGCGGGAGAGACCCAGTACTTC	CASSLLSLAGETQYF
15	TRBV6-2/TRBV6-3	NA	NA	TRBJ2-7	TGTGCCAGCAGTTCGAAGAACCGTGGGACCTACGAGCAGTACTTC	CASSSKNRGTYEQYF
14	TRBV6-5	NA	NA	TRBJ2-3	TGTGCCAGCCGTCAACAAGCTAACACAGATACGCAGTATTTT	CASRQQANTDTQYF
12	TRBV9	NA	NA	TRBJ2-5	TGTGCCAGCAGCGTAGGGGCAGAGACCCAGTACTTC	CASSVGAETQYF
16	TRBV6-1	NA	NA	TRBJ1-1	TGTGCCAGCAGTGAAGCGCGGGGGTTAGGGAACACTGAAGCTTTCTTT	CASSEARGLGNTEAFF
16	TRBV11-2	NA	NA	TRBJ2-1	TGTGCCAGCAGCCTCTTTGAGGGAGGCGGGGTCGATGAGCAGTTCTTC	CASSLFEGGGVDEQFF
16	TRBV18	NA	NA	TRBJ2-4	TGTGCCAGCTCACCCTCCGGAGTCTGGGGCAAAAACATTCAGTACTTC	CASSPSGVWGKNIQYF
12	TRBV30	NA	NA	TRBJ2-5	TGTGCCTGGATGATAGCCCAAGAGACCCAGTACTTC	CAWMIAQETQYF
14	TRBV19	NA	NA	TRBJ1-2	TGTGCCAGTAGTATTGGGGCAGGATACTATGGCTACACCTTC	CASSIGAGYYGYTF
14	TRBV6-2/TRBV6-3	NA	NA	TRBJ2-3	TGTGCCAGCAGTTCAGTTTTAGGGGCGGATACGCAGTATTTT	CASSSVLGADTQYF
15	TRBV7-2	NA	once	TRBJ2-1	TGTGCCTCTCCCGGAGGGCGAAAGGGCTACAATGAGCAGTTCTTC	CASPGGRKGYNEQFF
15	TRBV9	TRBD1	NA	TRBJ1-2	TGTGCCAGCAGCCCCCCGGGACAGGGGCCCAATGGCTACACCTTC	CASSPPGQGPNGYTF
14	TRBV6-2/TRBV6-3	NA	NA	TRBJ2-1	TGTGCCAGCAGCCTTTCGTTGGGATACAATGAGCAGTTCTTC	CASSLSLGYNEQFF
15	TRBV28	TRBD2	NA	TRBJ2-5	TGTGCCAGCAGCGTCGAGACTAGCGATAGAAAGACCCAGTACTTC	CASSVETSDRKTQYF
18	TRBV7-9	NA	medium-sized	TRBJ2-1	TGTGCCAGCAGCCCCCCCGCAGCTAGCCGGAAGAATTACAATGAGCAGTTCTTC	CASSPPAASRKNYNEQFF
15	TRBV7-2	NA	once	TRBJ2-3	TGTGCCAGCAGCTTAGTCGGCGGTAGCACAGATACGCAGTATTTT	CASSLVGGSTDTQYF
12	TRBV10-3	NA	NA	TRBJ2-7	TGTGCCATCAGTCCTACGGCCTACGAGCAGTACTTC	CAISPTAYEQYF
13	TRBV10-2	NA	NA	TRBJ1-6	TGCGCCACCACGAGGACAGTCAATTCACCCCTCCACTTT	CATTRTVNSPLHF
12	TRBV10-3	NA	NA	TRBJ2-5	TGTGCCATCAGTGAGTCCGGGTGGACCCAGTACTTC	CAISESGWTQYF
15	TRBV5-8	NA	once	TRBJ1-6	TGTGCCAGCAGCTTGGGGGGGATAATAAATTCACCCCTCCACTTT	CASSLGGIINSPLHF
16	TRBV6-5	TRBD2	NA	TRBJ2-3	TGTGCCAGCAGTTACTCCACTAGCGGGTCCACAGATACGCAGTATTTT	CASSYSTSGSTDTQYF
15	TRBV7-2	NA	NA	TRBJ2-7	TGTGCCAGCAGCCCCATTGTGGAGCACTCCTACGAGCAGTACTTC	CASSPIVEHSYEQYF
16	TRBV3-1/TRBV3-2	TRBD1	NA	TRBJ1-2	TGTGCCAGCAGCCAACCCGTCGGGGCAGGGGGAGATGGCTACACCTTC	CASSQPVGAGGDGYTF
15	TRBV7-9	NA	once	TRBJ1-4	TGTGCCAGCAGCTTTGCTGGTCCCAGGGCTGAAAAACTGTTTTTT	CASSFAGPRAEKLFF
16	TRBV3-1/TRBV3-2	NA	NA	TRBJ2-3	TGTGCCAGCAGCCCACGGACTCATCGAAGCACAGATACGCAGTATTTT	CASSPRTHRSTDTQYF
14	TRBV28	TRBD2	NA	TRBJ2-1	TGTGCCAGTGAGACTAGCGGGGCTTACAATGAGCAGTTCTTC	CASETSGAYNEQFF
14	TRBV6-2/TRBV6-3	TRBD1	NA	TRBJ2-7	TGTGCCAGCAGTTACTCCGGACAGGGCCACGAGCAGTACTTC	CASSYSGQGHEQYF
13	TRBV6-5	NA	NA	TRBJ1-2	TGTGCCAGCAGCCTCACTAGGGTGGATGGCTACACCTTC	CASSLTRVDGYTF
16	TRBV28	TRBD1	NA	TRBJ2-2	TGTGCCAGCAGTTCACAGGGGGACGTGGTCACCGGGGAGCTGTTTTTT	CASSSQGDVVTGELFF
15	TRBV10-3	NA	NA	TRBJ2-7	TGTGCCATCAGCCTCCACCGGGACGACTCCTACGAGCAGTACTTC	CAISLHRDDSYEQYF
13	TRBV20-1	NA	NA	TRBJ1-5	TGCAGTGCTAGTACCCCGAGCAATCAGCCCCAGCATTTT	CSASTPSNQPQHF
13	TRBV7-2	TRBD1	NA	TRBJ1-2	TGTGCCAGCAGCTCCGGGACAGGGCAAGGCTACACCTTC	CASSSGTGQGYTF
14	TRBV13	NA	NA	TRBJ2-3	TGTGCCAGCAGCCCGCCCCAACCCACAGATACGCAGTATTTT	CASSPPQPTDTQYF
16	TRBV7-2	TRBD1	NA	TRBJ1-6	TGTGCCAGCAGCGGGAGGTACGGGACAGGGCTCTCACCCCTCCACTTT	CASSGRYGTGLSPLHF